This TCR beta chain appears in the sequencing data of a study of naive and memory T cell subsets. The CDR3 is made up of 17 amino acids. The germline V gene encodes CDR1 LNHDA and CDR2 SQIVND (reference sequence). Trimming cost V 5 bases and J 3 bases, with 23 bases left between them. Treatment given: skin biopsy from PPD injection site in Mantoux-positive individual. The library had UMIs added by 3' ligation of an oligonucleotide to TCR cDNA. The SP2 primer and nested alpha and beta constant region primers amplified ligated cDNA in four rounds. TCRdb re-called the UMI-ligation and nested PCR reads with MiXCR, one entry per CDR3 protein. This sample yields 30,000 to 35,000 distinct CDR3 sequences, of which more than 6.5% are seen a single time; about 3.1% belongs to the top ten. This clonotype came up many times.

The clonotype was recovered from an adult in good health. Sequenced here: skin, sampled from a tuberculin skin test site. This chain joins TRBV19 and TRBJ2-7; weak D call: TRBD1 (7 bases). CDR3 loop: CASSAHIAGTANYEQYF. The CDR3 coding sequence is TGTGCCAGTAGTGCACACATCGCGGGGACAGCTAACTACGAGCAGTACTTC.